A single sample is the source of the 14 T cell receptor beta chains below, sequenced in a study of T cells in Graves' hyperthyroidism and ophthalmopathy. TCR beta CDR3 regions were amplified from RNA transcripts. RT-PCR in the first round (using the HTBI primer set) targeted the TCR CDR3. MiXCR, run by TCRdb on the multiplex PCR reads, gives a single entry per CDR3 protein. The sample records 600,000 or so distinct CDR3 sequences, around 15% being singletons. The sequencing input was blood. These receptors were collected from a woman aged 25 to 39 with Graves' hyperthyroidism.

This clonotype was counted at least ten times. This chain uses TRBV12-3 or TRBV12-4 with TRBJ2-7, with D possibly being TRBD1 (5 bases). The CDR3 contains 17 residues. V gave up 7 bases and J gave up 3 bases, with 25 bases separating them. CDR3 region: CASTYRRRISSGYEQYF. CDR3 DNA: TGTGCCAGCACCTACAGGCGTCGGATATCCTCGGGCTACGAGCAGTACTTC.

The CDR3 DNA reads as TGTGCCAGCAGTGCCTTCAATAGGGCCTTTGACACCGGGGAGCTGTTTTTT. It yields the protein CASSAFNRAFDTGELFF. This chain links TRBV9 with TRBJ2-2; D ambiguous. The V gene lost 5 bases and the J gene lost 3 bases, with 20 bases spanning the gap. Germline loops: CDR1 SGDLS, CDR2 YYNGEE. The CDR3 is 17 residues long.

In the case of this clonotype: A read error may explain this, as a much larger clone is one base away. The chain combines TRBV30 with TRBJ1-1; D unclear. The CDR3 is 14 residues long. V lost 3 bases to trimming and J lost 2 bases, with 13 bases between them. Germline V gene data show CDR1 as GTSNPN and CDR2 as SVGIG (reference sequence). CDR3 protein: CAWSTIDLNTEAFF. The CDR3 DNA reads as TGTGCCTGGAGCACCATCGATCTTAACACTGAAGCTTTCTTT.

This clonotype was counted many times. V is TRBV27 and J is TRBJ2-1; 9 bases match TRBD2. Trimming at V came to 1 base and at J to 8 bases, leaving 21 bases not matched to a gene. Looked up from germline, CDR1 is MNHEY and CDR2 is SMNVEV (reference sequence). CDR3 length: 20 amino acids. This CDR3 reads CASSLLAGFWSSGVEHEQFF. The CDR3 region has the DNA TGTGCCAGCAGTTTATTGGCTGGTTTCTGGTCTAGCGGGGTCGAGCATGAGCAGTTCTTC.

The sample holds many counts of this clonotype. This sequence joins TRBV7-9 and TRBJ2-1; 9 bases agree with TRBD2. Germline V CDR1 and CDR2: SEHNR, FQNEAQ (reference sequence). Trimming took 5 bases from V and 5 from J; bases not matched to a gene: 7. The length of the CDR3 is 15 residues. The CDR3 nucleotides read TGTGCCAGCAGCACCCGGACTAGCGCAAACAATGAGCAGTTCTTC. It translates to CASSTRTSANNEQFF.

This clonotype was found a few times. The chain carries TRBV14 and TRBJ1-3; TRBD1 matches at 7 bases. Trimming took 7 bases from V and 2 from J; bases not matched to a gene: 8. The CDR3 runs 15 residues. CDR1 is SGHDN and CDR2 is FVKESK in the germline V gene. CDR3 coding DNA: TGTGCCAGCACTTTATTCGGGACAGCTGGAAACACCATATATTTT. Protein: CASTLFGTAGNTIYF.

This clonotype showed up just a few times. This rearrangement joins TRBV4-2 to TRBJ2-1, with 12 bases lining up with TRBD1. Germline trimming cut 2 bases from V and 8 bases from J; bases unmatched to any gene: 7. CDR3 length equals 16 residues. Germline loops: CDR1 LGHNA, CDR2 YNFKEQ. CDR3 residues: CASSQSGTGGLDEQFF. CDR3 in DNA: TGTGCCAGCAGCCAATCCGGGACAGGGGGCCTCGATGAGCAGTTCTTC.

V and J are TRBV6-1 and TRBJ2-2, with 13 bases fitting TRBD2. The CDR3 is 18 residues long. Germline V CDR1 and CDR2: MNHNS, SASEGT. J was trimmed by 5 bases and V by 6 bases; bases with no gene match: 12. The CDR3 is CASSPPGLAGPGTGELFF. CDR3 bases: TGTGCCAGCAGCCCACCGGGACTAGCGGGGCCGGGGACCGGGGAGCTGTTTTTT.

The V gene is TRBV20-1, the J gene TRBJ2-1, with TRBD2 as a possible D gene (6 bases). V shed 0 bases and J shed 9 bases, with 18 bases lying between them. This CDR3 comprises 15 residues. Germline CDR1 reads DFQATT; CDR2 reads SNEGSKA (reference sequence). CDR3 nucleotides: TGCAGTGCTAGAGATCGGAGGGCAGGGCTACGTGAGCAGTTCTTC. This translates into CSARDRRAGLREQFF.

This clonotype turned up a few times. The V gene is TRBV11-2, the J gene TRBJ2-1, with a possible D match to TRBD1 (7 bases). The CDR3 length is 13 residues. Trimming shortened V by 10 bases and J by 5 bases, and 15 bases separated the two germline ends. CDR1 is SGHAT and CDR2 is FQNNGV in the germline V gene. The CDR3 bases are TGTGCCACGGGACAGAGGGGGGACAATGAGCAGTTCTTC. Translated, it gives CATGQRGDNEQFF.

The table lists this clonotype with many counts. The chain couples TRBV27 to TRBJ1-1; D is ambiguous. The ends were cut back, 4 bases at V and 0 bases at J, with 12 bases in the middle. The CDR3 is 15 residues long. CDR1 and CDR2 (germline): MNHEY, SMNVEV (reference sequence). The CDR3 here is CASSWAGSMNTEAFF. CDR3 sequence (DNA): TGTGCCAGCAGTTGGGCGGGTAGCATGAACACTGAAGCTTTCTTT.

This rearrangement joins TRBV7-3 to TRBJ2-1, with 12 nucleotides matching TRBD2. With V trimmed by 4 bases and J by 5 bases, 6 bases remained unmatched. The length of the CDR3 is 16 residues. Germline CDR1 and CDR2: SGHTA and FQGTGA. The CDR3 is CASSSFGTSGHNEQFF. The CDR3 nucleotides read TGTGCCAGCAGCTCCTTCGGGACTAGCGGGCACAATGAGCAGTTCTTC.

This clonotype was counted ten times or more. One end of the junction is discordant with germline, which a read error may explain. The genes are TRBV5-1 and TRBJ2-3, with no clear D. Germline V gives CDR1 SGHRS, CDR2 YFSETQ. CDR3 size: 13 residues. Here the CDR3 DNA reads TGTGCCAGCAGCTTGGCGGCCACAGATACGCAGTATTTT. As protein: CASSLAATDTQYF.

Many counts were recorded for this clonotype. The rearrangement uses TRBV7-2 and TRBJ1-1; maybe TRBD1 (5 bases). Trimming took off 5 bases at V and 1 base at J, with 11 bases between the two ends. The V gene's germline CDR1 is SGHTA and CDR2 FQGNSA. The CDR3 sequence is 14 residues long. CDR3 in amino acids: CASSPGSWNTEAFF. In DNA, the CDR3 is TGTGCCAGCAGCCCAGGGTCTTGGAACACTGAAGCTTTCTTT.